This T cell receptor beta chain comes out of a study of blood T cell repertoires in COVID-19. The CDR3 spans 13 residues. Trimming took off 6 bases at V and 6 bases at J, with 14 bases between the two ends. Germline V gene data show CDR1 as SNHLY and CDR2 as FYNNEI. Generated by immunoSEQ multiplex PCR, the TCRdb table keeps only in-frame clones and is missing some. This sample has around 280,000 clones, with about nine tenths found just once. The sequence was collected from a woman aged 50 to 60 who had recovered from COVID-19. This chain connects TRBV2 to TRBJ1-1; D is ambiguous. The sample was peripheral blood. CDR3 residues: CASSTTLVSEAFF. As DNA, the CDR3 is TGTGCCAGCAGCACTACCCTTGTCTCTGAAGCTTTCTTT.